This T cell receptor beta chain was found in a study of cytomegalovirus exposure and HLA in healthy donors. Findings and caveats of the study: A few chains tied to CMV proved CMV antigen-specific in vitro. Clusters of TCRs from the first cohort tended to co-occur in the 100 to 150 validation repertoires (as a later analysis found).

Measured with immunoSEQ multiplex PCR; TCRdb has only the in-frame clones, and not every one. The table shows about 130,000 clones, with approximately 94% occurring only once. On this clone itself: The target antigen is unknown.

This receptor was obtained from a man between 18 and 35 years old in good health and CMV-seronegative. What was sequenced was PBMCs.

CDR3 coding DNA: TGTGCCAGCAGTAGACAGCTCCTCCACTACGAGCAGTACTTC. Protein sequence: CASSRQLLHYEQYF. The chain combines TRBV28 with TRBJ2-7, with D maybe TRBD1 (5 bases). V gave up 5 bases and J gave up 3 bases, with 14 bases separating them. The CDR3 has 14 amino acids. Germline loops: CDR1 MDHEN, CDR2 SYDVKM.